The 19 T cell receptor beta chains given below trace back to one sample, sequenced in a study of control samples from healthy donors and cancer patients. Measured with immunoSEQ multiplex PCR; TCRdb has only the in-frame clones, and not every one. The table records approximately 150,000 clones, around 92% of them present only once. The sample taken for sequencing was PBMCs. The receptors shown here come from a man aged 50 or older with head and neck cancer.

The chain links TRBV15 to TRBJ2-1; D ambiguous. V lost 11 bases to trimming and J lost 9 bases, with 17 bases between them. CDR3 length equals 12 residues. Germline CDR1 reads LNHNV; CDR2 reads YYDKDF (reference sequence). Here the CDR3 DNA reads TGTGCCGTCCCCTTGAATCGATGTGAGCAGTTCTTC. This encodes CAVPLNRCEQFF.

The V gene is TRBV13, the J gene TRBJ2-7, with D perhaps matching TRBD1 (6 bases). Germline assignment: CDR1 PRHDT and CDR2 FYEKMQ (reference sequence). Trimming shortened V by 5 bases and J by 3 bases, and 17 bases separated the two germline ends. The CDR3 is made up of 15 amino acids. This CDR3 is CASSLNRALGYEQYF. The DNA of the CDR3 is TGTGCCAGCAGCCTGAACAGGGCTCTTGGCTACGAGCAGTACTTC.

Worth noting for this clone: An end of the junction differs from the germline gene, which may be a read error. The genes are TRBV6-5 and TRBJ2-2; D gene uncertain. The CDR3 has 15 residues. Germline CDR1 MNHEY, CDR2 SVGAGI. DNA for the CDR3: TGTGCCAGCCGTTACGGAGACTCGAACACCGGGGAGCTGTTTTTT. It encodes CASRYGDSNTGELFF.

This clone rates as medium-sized (0.01 to 0.1%). In DNA form, the CDR3 reads TGTGCCAGCAGCAGCGCGACAGGGGGCCTGTACAATGAGCAGTTCTTC. The encoded protein is CASSSATGGLYNEQFF. The V call is TRBV5-4, the J call TRBJ2-1, with TRBD1 identical over 10 bases. The trim removed 4 bases at V and 4 bases at J, leaving 8 bases unmatched. The CDR3 is 16 amino acids. The germline gives CDR1 SGHNT, CDR2 YYREEE (reference sequence).

This clone was seen once. This chain joins TRBV3-1 (or the pseudogene TRBV3-2) and TRBJ1-2; D remains ambiguous. Germline loops: CDR1 LGHDT, CDR2 YNNKEL (reference sequence). V was trimmed by 4 bases and J by 8 bases, leaving 17 bases between them. The CDR3 contains 14 residues. The CDR3 DNA follows: TGTGCCAGCAGCCCGACCTCCACTTCGGCCGGCTACACCTTC. Translating gives CASSPTSTSAGYTF.

The chain has TRBV27 and TRBJ1-5; perhaps TRBD1 as D (5 bases). Germline values: CDR1 MNHEY, CDR2 SMNVEV (reference sequence). The CDR3 consists of 16 residues. Trimming took 0 bases from V and 0 from J, leaving 9 bases between them. CDR3 region: CASSLSGGYSNQPQHF. CDR3 bases: TGTGCCAGCAGTTTATCTGGGGGATATAGCAATCAGCCCCAGCATTTT.

The chain couples TRBV28 to TRBJ2-3, with unresolved D. Germline V gives CDR1 MDHEN, CDR2 SYDVKM. V was pared by 6 bases and J by 3 bases, with 7 bases between. The CDR3 spans 12 residues. CDR3 nucleotide sequence: TGTGCCAGCAGCCAACCAACAGATACGCAGTATTTT. This sequence encodes CASSQPTDTQYF.

DNA for the CDR3: TGTGCCAGCAGCTCTTCTGGAGCGGGAGGCTACGAGCAGTACTTC. Protein product: CASSSSGAGGYEQYF. V is TRBV27 and J is TRBJ2-7, with 9 bases fitting TRBD2. Germline trimming cut 6 bases from V and 3 bases from J; bases unmatched to any gene: 9. The length of the CDR3 is 15 residues. From germline, CDR1 is MNHEY and CDR2 SMNVEV (reference sequence).

The J gene is TRBJ2-1, the V gene TRBV4-2, with D perhaps matching TRBD1 (5 bases). V shed 0 bases and J shed 9 bases, with 15 bases lying between them. The CDR3 is 15 residues long. In germline, CDR1 is LGHNA, CDR2 YNFKEQ. The CDR3 is CASSQDRYRNGEQFF. CDR3 coding DNA: TGTGCCAGCAGCCAAGATCGTTACAGGAATGGTGAGCAGTTCTTC.

The chain recombines TRBV9 with TRBJ2-1, with D possibly TRBD2 on 7 matching bases. Trimming removed 1 base from V and 6 bases from J, with 14 bases in between. The CDR3 contains 15 residues. Germline CDR1 reads SGDLS; CDR2 reads YYNGEE. The CDR3 bases are TGTGCCAGCAGCGTAAAGACGGGGGGCCTCAATGAGCAGTTCTTC. Amino acids: CASSVKTGGLNEQFF.

This chain connects TRBV4-1 to TRBJ1-2; D is possibly TRBD1 (5 bases). From germline, CDR1 is MGHRA and CDR2 YSYEKL. The CDR3 spans 14 residues. Between the trimmed V and J ends, which lost 0 bases and 8 bases, there was a span of 13 bases. The CDR3 is CASSQDWGFNGYTF. The CDR3 DNA sequence: TGCGCCAGCAGCCAAGATTGGGGGTTTAACGGCTACACCTTC.

The V gene is TRBV2, the J gene TRBJ1-1, with D possibly TRBD1 on 5 matching bases. V gave up 8 bases and J gave up 4 bases, with 8 bases separating them. There are 11 residues in the CDR3. CDR1 and CDR2 (germline): SNHLY, FYNNEI. As DNA, the CDR3 is TGTGCCAGCTACGGGGGCACTGAAGCTTTCTTT. Its protein product is CASYGGTEAFF.

This clone showed up just once. The rearrangement uses TRBV6-6 and TRBJ2-7; D is uncertain. This CDR3 is built from 13 residues. The germline CDR1 and CDR2 sequences are MNHNY and SVGAGI (reference sequence). The V end was cut by 2 bases, the J end by 6 bases, with 11 bases between. CDR3 protein: CASSYGYLGEQYF. CDR3 DNA sequence: TGTGCCAGCAGTTACGGCTACCTCGGCGAGCAGTACTTC.

This sequence joins TRBV4-1 and TRBJ2-7, with TRBD2 matching over 9 bases. The CDR3 totals 16 residues. Germline V gene sequence: CDR1 MGHRA, CDR2 YSYEKL. V trimming: 4 bases; J trimming: 2 bases; junction bases outside the gene matches: 9. The CDR3 loop reads CASSRQAGGVPYEQYF. In DNA, the CDR3 is TGCGCCAGCAGCCGTCAAGCGGGAGGAGTACCCTACGAGCAGTACTTC.

The chain recombines TRBV11-1 with TRBJ1-6; D is perhaps TRBD1 (6 bases). The germline CDR1 and CDR2 sequences are SGHAT and FQDESV (reference sequence). V was shortened by 0 bases and J by 6 bases, with 12 bases between the two germline ends. The CDR3 covers 16 residues. CDR3 nucleotide sequence: TGTGCCAGCAGCTTAGCGCAAGGGGGTGCTAATTCACCCCTCCACTTT. This gives the protein CASSLAQGGANSPLHF.

This chain links TRBV5-6 with TRBJ2-1; D perhaps matches TRBD2 (5 bases). Trimming left V 0 bases short and J 5 bases short, with 6 bases between. Per the germline V gene, CDR1 is SGHDT and CDR2 is YYEEEE. This CDR3 comprises 13 residues. The CDR3 coding sequence is TGTGCCAGCAGCTTGGCCGGGGACAATGAGCAGTTCTTC. This translates into CASSLAGDNEQFF.

J is TRBJ2-1 and V is TRBV11-3; possible D gene TRBD2, 5 bases. Germline CDR1 SGHNT, CDR2 YENEEA. The CDR3 extends over 15 amino acids. V lost 3 bases and J 4 bases, leaving 13 bases between the germline ends. The CDR3: CASSLGFGEYNEQFF. In DNA form, the CDR3 reads TGTGCCAGCAGCTTGGGCTTTGGGGAGTACAATGAGCAGTTCTTC. The full variable domain, in which reference TRBV11-3 and TRBJ2-1 provide the parts outside the CDR3, is EAGVVQSPRYKIIEKKQPVAFWCNPISGHNTLYWYLQNLGQGPELLIRYENEEAVDDSQLPKDRFSAERLKGVDSTLKIQPAELGDSAVYLCASSLGFGEYNEQFFGPGTRLTVL.

J is TRBJ2-2 and V is TRBV18; weak D call: TRBD2 (6 bases). The V and J ends lost 3 bases and 1 base respectively, with 12 bases between them. The CDR3 extends over 16 amino acids. The germline gives CDR1 KGHSH, CDR2 LQKENI. The CDR3 loop is CASSPSTSWNTGELFF. The CDR3, as DNA: TGTGCCAGCTCACCTAGTACTAGCTGGAACACCGGGGAGCTGTTTTTT.

The rearrangement joins TRBV2 to TRBJ2-3; no clear D. This CDR3 region has 11 residues. Germline assignment: CDR1 SNHLY and CDR2 FYNNEI. V dropped 7 bases and J dropped 3 bases, with 5 bases sitting between them. The CDR3 DNA is TGTGCCAGCACCAGAACAGATACGCAGTATTTT. Residues: CASTRTDTQYF.